The 22 T cell receptor beta chains in this list originate from one sample, sequenced in a study of blood T cells in healthy people across ages (dated by TCRdb to between 2015 and 2016). Libraries were prepared through 5' RACE. Reads for this sample came from an Illumina HiSeq 2500. A second PCR of roughly 7 to 11 cycles was performed with a sample-barcoded 5' primer and a J-beta primer mix. TCRdb reworked the public reads: Q25 trimming with fastp, MiXCR clone assembly, productive beta chains retained. Every CDR3 protein is listed once, alongside the most common genes and DNA of its rows. In all, the sample holds some 1.4 million distinct CDR3 sequences, and roughly 40% of those were seen once. The ten largest clones represent roughly 7.9% of the sample. Sequences were obtained from blood. These receptors all come from a young woman in good health.

V gene TRBV28 combines with J gene TRBJ2-1; 7 nucleotides match TRBD2. Germline V gene sequence: CDR1 MDHEN, CDR2 SYDVKM. V trimming: 6 bases; J trimming: 8 bases; junction bases outside the gene matches: 7. CDR3 size: 13 residues. CDR3 sequence: CASSWGGGYEQFF. CDR3 nucleotides: TGTGCCAGCAGCTGGGGGGGTGGGTATGAGCAGTTCTTC. The whole variable domain, remainder taken from reference TRBV28 and TRBJ2-1, is DVKVTQSSRYLVKRTGEKVFLECVQDMDHENMFWYRQDPGLGLRLIYFSYDVKMKEKGDIPEGYSVSREKKERFSLILESASTNQTSMYLCASSWGGGYEQFFGPGTRLTVL.

The rearrangement links TRBV2 to TRBJ1-4; 8 nucleotides align to TRBD1. Losses at the gene ends were 5 bases for V and 2 bases for J; bases not matched to a gene: 4. CDR3 size: 15 residues. Germline CDR1 is SNHLY and CDR2 is FYNNEI. CDR3: CASSSAGGTNEKLFF. CDR3 in DNA: TGTGCCAGCAGTAGTGCAGGGGGCACTAATGAAAAACTGTTTTTT.

CDR3 nucleotides: TGTGCCAGCAGCTTATCAGGGGGCAGAAACACTGAAGCTTTCTTT. The encoded protein is CASSLSGGRNTEAFF. The chain is built from TRBV7-9 and TRBJ1-1; 8 bases align to TRBD1. CDR1 is SEHNR and CDR2 is FQNEAQ in the germline V gene (reference sequence). V lost 2 bases and J lost 2; bases outside the gene matches: 4. The CDR3 length is 15 residues.

The V and J genes are TRBV7-3 and TRBJ2-2; tentative D call: TRBD2 (5 bases). Trimming took 5 bases from V and 1 from J, leaving 17 bases between them. The CDR3 is 17 residues long. CDR1 and CDR2 (germline): SGHTA, FQGTGA. The CDR3 coding sequence is TGTGCCAGCAGCCCCAGCTCCGCGGGCCAGAACACCGGGGAGCTGTTTTTT. Protein: CASSPSSAGQNTGELFF.

This chain connects TRBV2 to TRBJ1-2; a weak D match, TRBD1 (5 bases). CDR1 and CDR2 (germline): SNHLY, FYNNEI. V shed 7 bases and J shed 8 bases, with 14 bases lying between them. This CDR3 region has 12 residues. The CDR3 protein is CASIGQPVGYTF. As DNA, the CDR3 is TGTGCCAGCATTGGACAACCTGTAGGCTACACCTTC.

The genes are TRBV4-2 and TRBJ2-7; D is perhaps TRBD2 (6 bases). V lost 0 bases and J 6 bases, leaving 18 bases between the germline ends. Looked up from germline, CDR1 is LGHNA and CDR2 is YNFKEQ. This CDR3 has 16 amino acids. The CDR3 nucleotides are TGTGCCAGCAGCCAAGATCAGGAGGGAGTTACGGGCGAGCAGTACTTC. Translating gives CASSQDQEGVTGEQYF.

The chain links TRBV20-1 to TRBJ1-1, with D uncertain. Trimming took 6 bases from V and 1 from J, leaving 18 bases between them. Germline assignment: CDR1 DFQATT and CDR2 SNEGSKA (reference sequence). The CDR3 consists of 15 residues. The CDR3 loop reads CSALRVERGNTEAFF. The CDR3, as DNA: TGCAGTGCCCTACGGGTCGAGCGGGGGAACACTGAAGCTTTCTTT.

This clonotype appeared a few times. This chain joins TRBV20-1 and TRBJ2-7; D gene unclear. Germline V gives CDR1 DFQATT, CDR2 SNEGSKA (reference sequence). The CDR3 is 12 amino acids. Trimming removed 3 bases at V and 3 bases at J, with 9 bases between. CDR3 coding DNA: TGCAGTGCTAGCAACACTTTCTACGAGCAGTACTTC. Translated: CSASNTFYEQYF.

This clonotype was seen just once. The chain has TRBV11-2 and TRBJ2-7; D may be TRBD1 (7 bases). The V gene lost 7 bases and the J gene lost 7 bases, with 26 bases spanning the gap. This CDR3 spans 16 amino acids. Germline CDR1 is SGHAT and CDR2 is FQNNGV. CDR3 amino acids: CASTSARGDSWNEQYF. The CDR3 bases are TGTGCCAGCACCAGTGCTAGGGGGGACAGTTGGAATGAGCAGTACTTC.

The chain employs TRBV12-5 and TRBJ2-1; TRBD2 aligns across 8 bases. J gave up 5 bases and V 0 bases, and 9 bases lay outside the gene matches. The CDR3 contains 17 residues. Germline CDR1 reads LGHNT; CDR2 reads FRNRAP. CDR3 sequence reads: CASGLVVAGGGHNEQFF. The CDR3, as DNA: TGTGCTAGTGGTTTGGTAGTGGCGGGAGGAGGCCACAATGAGCAGTTCTTC.

This clonotype was counted ten times or more. The chain has TRBV21-1 and TRBJ1-3; the DNA was not compared with TRBD1, the D call given in the table. TRBV21-1 counts as a pseudogene. The CDR3 is 17 amino acids. CDR3 protein: CASSKLPWTASGNTIYF. The CDR3, as DNA: TGTGCCAGCAGCAAACTCCCCTGGACAGCCTCTGGAAACACCATATATTTT.

The chain combines TRBV9 with TRBJ2-1; 11 bases fit TRBD1. V was clipped by 4 bases and J by 7 bases; unmatched bases: 7. This CDR3 has 15 amino acids. Looked up from germline, CDR1 is SGDLS and CDR2 is YYNGEE. CDR3 in amino acids: CASSLRTGGRNEQFF. The CDR3 DNA sequence: TGTGCCAGCAGCCTACGGACAGGGGGCAGGAATGAGCAGTTCTTC.

This clonotype was detected a few times. This chain links TRBV9 with TRBJ2-5, with D perhaps TRBD1 (6 bases). The CDR3 has 15 amino acids. Trimming cost V 4 bases and J 0 bases, with 13 bases left between them. The V gene's germline CDR1 is SGDLS and CDR2 YYNGEE. The CDR3 spells CASSRRGSDQETQYF. Written as DNA, the CDR3 is TGTGCCAGCAGCCGCAGGGGTAGCGACCAAGAGACCCAGTACTTC.

This clonotype was counted a single time. The V call is TRBV20-1, the J call TRBJ1-1; D possibly corresponds to TRBD1 (5 bases). Germline values: CDR1 DFQATT, CDR2 SNEGSKA (reference sequence). The CDR3 length is 14 residues. Trimming stripped 2 bases from V and 5 bases from J, with 15 bases between. The CDR3: CSARLFSQGTEAFF. The CDR3, as DNA: TGCAGTGCTAGATTGTTCTCCCAGGGTACTGAAGCTTTCTTT.

This sequence joins TRBV6-4 and TRBJ1-5; a weak D match, TRBD1 (5 bases). This CDR3 region has 13 residues. Germline CDR1 and CDR2: MRHNA and SNTAGT. Trimming shortened V by 5 bases and J by 9 bases, and 14 bases separated the two germline ends. CDR3 amino acids: CASSIGEGRPQHF. CDR3 DNA sequence: TGTGCCAGCAGTATAGGGGAGGGGCGGCCCCAGCATTTT.

The CDR3, as DNA: TGCAGTGCTAGGGAGACATCTAACACTGAAGCTTTCTTT. Translation gives CSARETSNTEAFF. The chain combines TRBV20-1 with TRBJ1-1; unclear D gene. The germline V gene has CDR1 DFQATT and CDR2 SNEGSKA (reference sequence). V dropped 3 bases and J dropped 2 bases, with 10 bases sitting between them. The CDR3 has 13 amino acids.

This chain joins TRBV6-2 or TRBV6-3 and TRBJ2-3, with 7 bases matching TRBD2. The CDR3 is 13 residues long. V was clipped by 6 bases and J by 6 bases; unmatched bases: 6. Germline CDR1 MNHEY, CDR2 SVGEGT. CDR3 region: CASRSPGRDTQYF. CDR3 DNA sequence: TGTGCCAGCAGATCTCCCGGGAGGGATACGCAGTATTTT.

This clonotype was found a few times. The genes are TRBV4-1 and TRBJ2-2, with 12 nucleotides matching TRBD2. In germline, CDR1 is MGHRA, CDR2 YSYEKL. The V gene end was trimmed by 0 bases and the J gene end by 5 bases; junction bases not matched to a gene: 13. This CDR3 is 20 amino acids long. This chain's CDR3 is CASSQDPSSGGGIWTGELFF. Here the CDR3 DNA reads TGCGCCAGCAGCCAAGATCCGTCTAGCGGGGGGGGGATTTGGACCGGGGAGCTGTTTTTT.

The chain's CDR3 is CAISETPGQGSTEAFF. CDR3 bases: TGTGCCATCAGTGAAACCCCGGGACAGGGGAGCACTGAAGCTTTCTTT. The rearrangement uses TRBV10-3 and TRBJ1-1; 10 nucleotides line up with TRBD1. Germline assignment: CDR1 ENHRY and CDR2 SYGVKD. After removal of 3 bases from V and 4 bases from J, the junction contained 8 bases not matched to a gene. This CDR3 is built from 16 residues.

This clonotype was picked up one time. A read error is possible here, since a much larger clone lies one base away. The rearrangement uses TRBV29-1 and TRBJ2-3; the D gene is possibly TRBD1 (5 bases). V was shortened by 5 bases and J by 8 bases, with 14 bases between the two germline ends. The CDR3 contains 12 residues. Germline V gene sequence: CDR1 SQVTM, CDR2 ANQGSEA. CDR3 in DNA: TGCAGCGTTCGCAGGGCGTCAGGTACGCAGTATTTT. This encodes CSVRRASGTQYF.

This chain connects TRBV12-3 or TRBV12-4 to TRBJ2-1, with TRBD2 as a possible D gene (7 bases). The V and J ends lost 2 bases and 5 bases respectively, with 28 bases between them. CDR3 length: 20 residues. Here the CDR3 DNA reads TGTGCCAGCAGTTTAATGGGGGGGCTCCTAGAGACCCCGTTAGACAATGAGCAGTTCTTC. Its protein product is CASSLMGGLLETPLDNEQFF.

This clonotype was observed many times. The rearrangement links TRBV29-1 to TRBJ2-3; a possible D gene is TRBD2 (7 bases). Germline CDR1 reads SQVTM; CDR2 reads ANQGSEA. V was clipped by 6 bases and J by 1 base, with 20 bases between them. The CDR3 runs to 16 residues. CDR3 in amino acids: CSVRGGPDSGTDTQYF. For the CDR3, the DNA is TGCAGCGTGAGGGGGGGTCCGGATTCGGGCACAGATACGCAGTATTTT.